This TCR beta chain originates from a study of CD8 T cells in Susac syndrome. Whole-study context: At the time of blood draw, patients with Susac syndrome were therapy-naive, receiving corticosteroids, or receiving intravenous immunoglobulin alone. Study observations and caveats: When the CD4+ T cell repertoires of patients with Susac syndrome were examined, they did not show any clonal expansion.

The CDR3 spans 20 residues. V gave up 0 bases and J gave up 3 bases; unmatched junction bases: 15. The germline CDR1 and CDR2 sequences are LGHNA and YSLEER. Reverse transcription of about 0.5 to 1 ug RNA was carried out with random hexamers. Amplification of TCR beta CDR3 used immunoSEQ multiplex PCR across 54 Vbeta and 13 Jbeta. In TCRdb, the immunoSEQ multiplex PCR reads were re-called with MiXCR into one record per CDR3 protein. The table lists some 180,000 distinct CDR3 sequences, about 94% of them singletons. Remarks on this clonotype: Its target is unknown.

The TCR comes from a human donor with Susac syndrome. V is TRBV4-3 and J is TRBJ2-3; 10 nucleotides line up with TRBD2. The sequenced sample was CD4+ T cells from PBMCs. CDR3 protein: CASSQDPAGGPGFLTDTQYF. DNA of the CDR3: TGCGCCAGCAGCCAAGATCCAGCGGGAGGGCCGGGTTTCTTAACAGATACGCAGTATTTT.